The subject of this entry is one TCR beta chain. The antigen is not known. Amplification used 60 Vbeta primers and 13 Jbeta primers. Original methodology: Per a later analysis, the number of unique TCR beta chains was about 80 million, of which some 10 million were shared. The table came from immunoSEQ multiplex PCR; TCRdb's copy has only in-frame clones and leaves some out. V and J calls plus clone size are reproduced from that table; the DNA served to infer D and trimming. The data show 150,000 to 200,000 clones, around 80% seen once. Healthy bone marrow donors made up the cohort. These data originate in a study of cytomegalovirus exposure and HLA in healthy donors. CDR1 and CDR2 from the germline V gene are MNHEY and SVGAGI. The CDR3 has 12 residues. Trimming removed 5 bases from V and 5 bases from J, with 8 bases in between. Notes on the study in general: Per a later analysis, roughly 17,000 TCR beta sequences showed association with HLA alleles at 0.05 false discovery rate. Later, an analysis found that common viral pathogens appeared to be linked with several of the most significant clusters.

Sequenced input: PBMCs. The receptor was isolated from a male donor in good health and CMV-seronegative. The chain joins TRBV6-5 to TRBJ2-3, with D possibly being TRBD2 (6 bases). CDR3 amino acids: CASSRLGDTQYF. Here the CDR3 DNA reads TGTGCCAGCAGTAGACTAGGAGATACGCAGTATTTT.